This T cell receptor (beta chain) was documented in a study of blood T cell repertoires in COVID-19 (dated by TCRdb to the early 2020s). Study-wide context: Samples covering the acute and convalescent phases of COVID-19 were provided by collaborators in the United States, Italy and Spain. Sample metadata almost always included a de-identified subject ID, COVID-19 status, age in years and sex. The repertoires were released in a freely available public database meant as a resource for research on the immune response to SARS-CoV-2. The prospective study material was composed of cDNA or gDNA derived from T cells, B-cell-depleted T cells, or PBMCs. The samples were drawn from two sources: the first 160 participants of the ongoing ImmuneRACE study, and 1,254 subjects contributed by 6 global collaborators. Subjects who had been exposed to COVID-19, were actively infected with it, or had recovered from it provided the deeply sampled blood TCRbeta repertoires that made up the dataset. HLA class I and class II types, where available, came from metadata supplied by the sample provider rather than from assay-based typing.

What the research found in general, with its limitations: Clinical and demographic metadata were provided uncurated, with the amount varying by source and participant.

From a lookup of the germline V gene, CDR1 and CDR2 are ENHRY and SYGVKD. V loses 0 bases at its end and J loses 5 bases; junction bases beyond the gene matches: 10. Measured from the cysteine to the phenylalanine, the CDR3 is 16 residues long. The only DNA kept is the CDR3, 48 bases in frame from the first base. TCRbeta CDR3 regions were amplified from genomic DNA using the immunoSEQ Assay, a bias-controlled multiplex PCR. In the authors' own workflow: The number of nucleated cells in each sample was estimated from the amplification of reference gene primers within the assay. To quantify the absolute abundance of each unique TCRbeta CDR3 rearrangement, sequence reads were collapsed and filtered. For each sample, productive Simpson clonality was calculated as the square root of Simpson's diversity index across productive rearrangements. TCRdb retrieved this table from immuneACCESS and kept in-frame rearrangements only. Not all clones are present; in checked studies, unresolved V genes account for under half, and no reason is known for the remainder. V, J and clone size were drawn from that table, and D and trimming were deduced from the DNA. The sample data list about 100,000 clones, and over 85% of these were observed just once. Approximately 2% of the sample is taken by the ten largest.

At one collaborating source in Seattle, patients were enrolled during active infection and were followed longitudinally through the course of disease. Each collaborating institution followed its own protocols to collect whole blood in K2EDTA tubes. Collaborator samples were shipped for TCRbeta analysis as frozen whole blood, isolated PBMCs, or DNA extracted from either sample type. Points on this clone: Its antigen is not yet known. Base qualities are not at hand, and no much larger clone is one base apart.

The chain is encoded by TRBV10-3 joined to TRBJ2-7; a stretch of 7 junction bases matches TRBD2. Sequenced material: peripheral blood. The sequence came from a woman between 50 and 59 years old with COVID-19, enrolled during active disease. CDR3 region: CAISESRPGGGNEQYF. The DNA reads TGTGCCATCAGTGAGTCGAGGCCGGGGGGAGGGAACGAGCAGTACTTC.